This TCR beta chain was obtained from a study of T cell changes during pregnancy in multiple sclerosis. TCRdb's copy holds only in-frame clones and misses some; the assay was immunoSEQ multiplex PCR. The sample carries tens of thousands of clones, approximately 92% recorded once. The CDR3 extends over 17 amino acids. The V gene's germline CDR1 is SGHAT and CDR2 FQNNGV. The V end was cut by 5 bases, the J end by 0 bases, with 17 bases between. The V call is TRBV11-2, the J call TRBJ2-1; weak D call: TRBD1 (6 bases). The sequence was obtained from a female donor with multiple sclerosis, enrolled in a pregnancy study. This specimen was peripheral blood, taken in the first trimester of pregnancy. Here the CDR3 DNA reads TGTGCCAGCAGCCTAACTGGGACACCTCTCTCCTACAATGAGCAGTTCTTC. Protein: CASSLTGTPLSYNEQFF.